These 8 T cell receptor beta chains share one sample of origin, sequenced in a study of neurological immune-mediated disorders. One entry per CDR3 protein, called by TCRdb with MiXCR from the 5' RACE reads. The sample lists approximately 87,000 distinct CDR3 sequences; over 12% were seen once. The specimen was PBMCs. The receptors here all came from a woman aged 50 to 60 in good health.

Many counts were recorded for this clonotype. V gene TRBV5-1 combines with J gene TRBJ2-3, with TRBD2 matching 13 bases. The CDR3 has 14 amino acids. Germline CDR1 reads SGHRS; CDR2 reads YFSETQ. V was pared by 4 bases and J by 7 bases, with 3 bases of the junction left unmatched. CDR3 sequence (DNA): TGCGCCAGCAGCGAGGGACTAGCGGGGAATACGCAGTATTTT. This translates into CASSEGLAGNTQYF.

This clonotype was seen ten or more times. The V and J genes are TRBV12-3 or TRBV12-4 and TRBJ1-4; perhaps TRBD1 as D (5 bases). This CDR3 has 15 amino acids. Trimming took 7 bases from V and 0 from J, leaving 12 bases between them. This CDR3 is CASNHQGATNEKLFF. CDR3 in DNA: TGTGCCAGCAACCACCAGGGCGCAACTAATGAAAAACTGTTTTTT.

This clonotype was detected a few times. J is TRBJ2-2 and V is TRBV24-1, with D possibly being TRBD1 or TRBD2 (6 bases each). CDR1 KGHDR and CDR2 SFDVKD come from the germline V gene. This CDR3 is built from 15 residues. Trimming left V 5 bases short and J 3 bases short, with 12 bases between. CDR3 nucleotides: TGTGCCACCAGTGCGCCAGGGGAGGACACCGGGGAGCTGTTTTTT. It encodes CATSAPGEDTGELFF.

This clonotype came up many times. The chain recombines TRBV27 with TRBJ1-4; TRBD1 might be the D (5 bases). Per germline, CDR1 MNHEY and CDR2 SMNVEV (reference sequence). The CDR3 runs to 15 residues. V was shortened by 6 bases and J by 3 bases, with 14 bases between the two germline ends. CDR3 protein: CASRVLGPANEKLFF. CDR3 sequence (DNA): TGTGCCAGCAGAGTATTGGGGCCAGCTAATGAAAAACTGTTTTTT.

This clonotype occurred many times. This chain joins TRBV29-1 and TRBJ2-3; tentative D call: TRBD2 (7 bases). V gave up 7 bases and J gave up 3 bases, with 14 bases separating them. CDR3 length: 13 amino acids. In germline, CDR1 is SQVTM, CDR2 ANQGSEA. CDR3 DNA: TGCAGCGCGCGAAGGGGGGGGACAGATACGCAGTATTTT. Residues: CSARRGGTDTQYF.

This clonotype was observed a few times. This chain connects TRBV12-3 or TRBV12-4 to TRBJ1-5, with TRBD1 identical over 8 bases. V lost 3 bases to trimming and J lost 6 bases; unmatched junction nucleotides: 4. CDR3 size: 14 residues. The CDR3 bases are TGTGCCAGCAGTTTCACAGGGGGACTTCAGCCCCAGCATTTT. Protein: CASSFTGGLQPQHF.

This clonotype was seen many times. The CDR3 is CASSDGQGGRRRDTQYF. As DNA, the CDR3 is TGCGCCAGCAGCGATGGACAGGGGGGGAGGAGGCGAGATACGCAGTATTTT. The chain links TRBV5-1 to TRBJ2-3, with 10 bases fitting TRBD1. CDR1 and CDR2 (germline): SGHRS, YFSETQ. The V gene end was trimmed by 4 bases and the J gene end by 5 bases; junction bases not matched to a gene: 13. The CDR3 spans 17 residues.

For this clonotype: A single base separates this from a much larger clone, so it may be a read error. The V call is TRBV12-3 or TRBV12-4, the J call TRBJ1-1, with D perhaps TRBD1 (5 bases). The CDR3 is 14 amino acids. V lost 6 bases and J 10 bases, leaving 21 bases between the germline ends. The DNA for the CDR3 is TGTGCCAGCAGAACTGAGATAGGCTCCCAGGGAGCTTTCTTT. Translated: CASRTEIGSQGAFF.